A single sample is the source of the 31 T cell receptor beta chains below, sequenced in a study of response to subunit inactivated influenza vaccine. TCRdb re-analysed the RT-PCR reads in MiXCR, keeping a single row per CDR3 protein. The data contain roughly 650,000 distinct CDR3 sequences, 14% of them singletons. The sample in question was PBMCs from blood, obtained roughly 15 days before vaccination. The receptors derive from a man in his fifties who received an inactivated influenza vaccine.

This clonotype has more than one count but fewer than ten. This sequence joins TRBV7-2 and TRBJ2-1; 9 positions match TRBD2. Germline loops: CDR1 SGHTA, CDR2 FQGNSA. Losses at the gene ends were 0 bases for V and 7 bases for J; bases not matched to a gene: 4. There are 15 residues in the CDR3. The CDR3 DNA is TGTGCCAGCAGCTTAGCGGCTAGCGGGATAAATGAGCAGTTCTTC. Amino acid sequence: CASSLAASGINEQFF.

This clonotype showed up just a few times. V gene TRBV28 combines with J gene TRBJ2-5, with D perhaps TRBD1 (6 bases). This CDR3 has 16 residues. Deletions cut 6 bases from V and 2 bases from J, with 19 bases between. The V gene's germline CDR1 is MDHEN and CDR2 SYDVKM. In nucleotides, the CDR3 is TGTGCCAGCAGCACAGGGCCTCGAGCACTTCAAGAGACCCAGTACTTC. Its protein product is CASSTGPRALQETQYF.

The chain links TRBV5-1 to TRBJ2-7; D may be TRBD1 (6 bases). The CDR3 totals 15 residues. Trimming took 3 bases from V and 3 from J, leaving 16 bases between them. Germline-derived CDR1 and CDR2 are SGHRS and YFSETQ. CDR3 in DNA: TGCGCCAGCAGCTGGAGCATTCAGACAGGCTACGAGCAGTACTTC. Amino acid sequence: CASSWSIQTGYEQYF.

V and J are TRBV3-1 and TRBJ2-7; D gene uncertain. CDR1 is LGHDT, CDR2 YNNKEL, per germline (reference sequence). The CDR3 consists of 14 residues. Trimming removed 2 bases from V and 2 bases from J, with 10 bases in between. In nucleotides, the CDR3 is TGTGCCAGCAGCCAAAAGAGAGCCCCCTACGAGCAGTACTTC. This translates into CASSQKRAPYEQYF.

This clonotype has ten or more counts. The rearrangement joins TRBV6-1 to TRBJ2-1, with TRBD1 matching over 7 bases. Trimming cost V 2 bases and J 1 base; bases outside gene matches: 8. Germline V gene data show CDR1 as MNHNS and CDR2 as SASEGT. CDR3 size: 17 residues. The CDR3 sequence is CASSESRPGGSYNEQFF. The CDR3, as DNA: TGTGCCAGCAGTGAATCTCGACCAGGGGGATCCTACAATGAGCAGTTCTTC.

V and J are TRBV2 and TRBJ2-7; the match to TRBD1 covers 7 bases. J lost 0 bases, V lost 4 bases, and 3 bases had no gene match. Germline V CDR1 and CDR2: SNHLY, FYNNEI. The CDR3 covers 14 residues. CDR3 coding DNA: TGTGCCAGCAGTGGCAGGGGGAACTCCTACGAGCAGTACTTC. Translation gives CASSGRGNSYEQYF.

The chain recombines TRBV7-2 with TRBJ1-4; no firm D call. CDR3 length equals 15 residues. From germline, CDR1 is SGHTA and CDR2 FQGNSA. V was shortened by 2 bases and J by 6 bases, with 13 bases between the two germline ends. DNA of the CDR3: TGTGCCAGCAGCTTAACCGTATGGGAGGATGAAAAACTGTTTTTT. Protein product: CASSLTVWEDEKLFF. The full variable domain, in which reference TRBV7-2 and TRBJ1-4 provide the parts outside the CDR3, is GAGVSQSPSNKVTEKGKDVELRCDPISGHTALYWYRQSLGQGLEFLIYFQGNSAPDKSGLPSDRFSAERTGGSVSTLTIQRTQQEDSAVYLCASSLTVWEDEKLFFGSGTQLSVL.

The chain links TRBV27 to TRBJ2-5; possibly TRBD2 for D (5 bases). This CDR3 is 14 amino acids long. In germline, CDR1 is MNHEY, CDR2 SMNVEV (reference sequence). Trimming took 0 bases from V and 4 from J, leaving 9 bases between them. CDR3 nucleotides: TGTGCCAGCAGTTTATCGACTATAGGAGAGACCCAGTACTTC. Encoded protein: CASSLSTIGETQYF.

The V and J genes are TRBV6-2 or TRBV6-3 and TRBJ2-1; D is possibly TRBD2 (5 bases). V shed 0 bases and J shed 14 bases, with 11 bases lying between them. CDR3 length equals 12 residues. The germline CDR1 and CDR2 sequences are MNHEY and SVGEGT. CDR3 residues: CASSYSGGQEFF. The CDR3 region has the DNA TGTGCCAGCAGTTACTCCGGCGGGCAGGAGTTCTTC.

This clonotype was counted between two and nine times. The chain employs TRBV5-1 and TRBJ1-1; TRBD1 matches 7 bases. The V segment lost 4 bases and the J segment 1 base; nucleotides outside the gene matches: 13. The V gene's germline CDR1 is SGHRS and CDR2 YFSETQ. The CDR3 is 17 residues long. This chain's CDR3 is CASSLWTGPRGNTEAFF. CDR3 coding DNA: TGCGCCAGCAGCCTGTGGACAGGCCCTAGGGGGAACACTGAAGCTTTCTTT.

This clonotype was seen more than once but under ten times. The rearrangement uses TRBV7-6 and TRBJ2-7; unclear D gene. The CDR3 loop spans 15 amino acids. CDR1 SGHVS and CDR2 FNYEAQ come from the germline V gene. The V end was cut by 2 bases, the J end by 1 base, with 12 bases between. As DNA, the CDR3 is TGTGCCAGCAGCTTAAGTGCAGGCACTTCCTACGAGCAGTACTTC. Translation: CASSLSAGTSYEQYF.

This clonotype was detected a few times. The CDR3 is CASSPPTSLSTDTQYF. The DNA for the CDR3 is TGTGCCAGCTCACCACCGACTAGCCTCTCGACAGATACGCAGTATTTT. V gene TRBV18 combines with J gene TRBJ2-3; 7 bases match TRBD2. J gave up 3 bases and V 0 bases, and 6 bases lay outside the gene matches. Germline V CDR1 and CDR2: KGHSH, LQKENI. The CDR3 spans 16 residues.

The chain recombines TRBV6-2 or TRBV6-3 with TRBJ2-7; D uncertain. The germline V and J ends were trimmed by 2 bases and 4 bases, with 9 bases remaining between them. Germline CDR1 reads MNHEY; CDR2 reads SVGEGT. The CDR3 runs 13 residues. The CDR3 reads CASSYLLSYEQYF. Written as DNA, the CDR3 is TGTGCCAGCAGTTACCTTTTATCTTACGAGCAGTACTTC.

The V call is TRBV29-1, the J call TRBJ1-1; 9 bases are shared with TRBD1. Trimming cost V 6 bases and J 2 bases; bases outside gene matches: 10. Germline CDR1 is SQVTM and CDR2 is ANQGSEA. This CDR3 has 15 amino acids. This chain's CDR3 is CSVDSGQGRNTEAFF. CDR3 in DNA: TGCAGCGTAGACTCGGGACAGGGTCGCAACACTGAAGCTTTCTTT.

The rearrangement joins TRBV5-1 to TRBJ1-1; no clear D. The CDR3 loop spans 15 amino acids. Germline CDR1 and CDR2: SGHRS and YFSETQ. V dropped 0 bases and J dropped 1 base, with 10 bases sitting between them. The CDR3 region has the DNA TGCGCCAGCAGCTTGGAAGCAGCAAGGAACACTGAAGCTTTCTTT. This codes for CASSLEAARNTEAFF.

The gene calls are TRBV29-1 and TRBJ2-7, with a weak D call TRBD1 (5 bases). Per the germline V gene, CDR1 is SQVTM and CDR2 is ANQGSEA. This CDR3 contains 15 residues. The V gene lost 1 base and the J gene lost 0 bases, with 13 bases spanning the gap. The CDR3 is CSVEVDRLHSYEQYF. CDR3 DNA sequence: TGCAGCGTTGAAGTCGACAGATTGCACTCCTACGAGCAGTACTTC.

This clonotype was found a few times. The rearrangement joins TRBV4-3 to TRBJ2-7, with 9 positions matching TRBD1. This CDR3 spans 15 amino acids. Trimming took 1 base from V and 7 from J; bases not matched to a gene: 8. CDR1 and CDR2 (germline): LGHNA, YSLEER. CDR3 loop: CASSQVPGTGMEQYF. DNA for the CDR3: TGCGCCAGCAGCCAAGTTCCGGGGACAGGGATGGAGCAGTACTTC.

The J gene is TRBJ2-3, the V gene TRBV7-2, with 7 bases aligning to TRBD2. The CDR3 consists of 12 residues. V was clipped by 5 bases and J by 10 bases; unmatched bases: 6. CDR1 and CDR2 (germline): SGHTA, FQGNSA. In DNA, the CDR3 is TGTGCCAGCAGCCCGACTAGCCGCGCGCAGTATTTT. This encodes CASSPTSRAQYF.

Here the CDR3 reads CSARGSRVREQYF. The CDR3 region has the DNA TGCAGTGCTAGAGGATCCAGGGTCCGCGAGCAGTACTTC. The chain joins TRBV20-1 to TRBJ2-7; tentatively, D is TRBD1 (5 bases). There are 13 residues in the CDR3. Trimming took 1 base from V and 6 from J, leaving 13 bases between them. Germline lookup yields CDR1 DFQATT and CDR2 SNEGSKA (reference sequence).

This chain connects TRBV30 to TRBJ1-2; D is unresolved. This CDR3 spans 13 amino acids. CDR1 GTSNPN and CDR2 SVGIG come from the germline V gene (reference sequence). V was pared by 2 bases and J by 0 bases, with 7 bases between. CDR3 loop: CAWSLLANYGYTF. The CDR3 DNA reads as TGTGCCTGGAGTTTATTAGCTAACTATGGCTACACCTTC.

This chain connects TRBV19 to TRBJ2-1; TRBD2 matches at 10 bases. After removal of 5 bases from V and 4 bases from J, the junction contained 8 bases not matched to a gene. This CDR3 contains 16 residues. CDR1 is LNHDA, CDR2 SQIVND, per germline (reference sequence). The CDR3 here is CASSVSGLAKYNEQFF. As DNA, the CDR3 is TGTGCCAGTAGTGTATCGGGACTAGCGAAATACAATGAGCAGTTCTTC.

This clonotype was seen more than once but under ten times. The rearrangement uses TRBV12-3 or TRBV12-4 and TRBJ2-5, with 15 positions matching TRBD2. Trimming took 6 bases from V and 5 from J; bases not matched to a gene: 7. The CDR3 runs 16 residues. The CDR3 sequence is CASRRTSGRVGETQYF. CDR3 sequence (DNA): TGTGCCAGCAGAAGGACTAGCGGGAGGGTAGGGGAGACCCAGTACTTC.

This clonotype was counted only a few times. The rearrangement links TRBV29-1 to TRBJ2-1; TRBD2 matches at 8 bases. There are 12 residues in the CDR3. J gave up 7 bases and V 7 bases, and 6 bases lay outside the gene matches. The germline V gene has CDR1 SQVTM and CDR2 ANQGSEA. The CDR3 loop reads CSGTGLGNEQFF. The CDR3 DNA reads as TGCAGCGGGACGGGACTAGGAAATGAGCAGTTCTTC.

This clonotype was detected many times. The CDR3 protein is CASSPTGRSYNSPLHF. CDR3 coding DNA: TGTGCCAGCAGTCCCACGGGACGGTCCTATAATTCACCCCTCCACTTT. This chain uses TRBV28 with TRBJ1-6, with a tentative D call TRBD1 (5 bases). V shed 5 bases and J shed 1 base, with 12 bases lying between them. The CDR3 sequence is 16 residues long. The germline V gene has CDR1 MDHEN and CDR2 SYDVKM.

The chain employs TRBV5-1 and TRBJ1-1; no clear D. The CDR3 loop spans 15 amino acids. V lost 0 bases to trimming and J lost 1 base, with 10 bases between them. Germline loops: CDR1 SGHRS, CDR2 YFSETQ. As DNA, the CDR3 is TGCGCCAGCAGCTTGGACATTCACGGGAACACTGAAGCTTTCTTT. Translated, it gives CASSLDIHGNTEAFF.

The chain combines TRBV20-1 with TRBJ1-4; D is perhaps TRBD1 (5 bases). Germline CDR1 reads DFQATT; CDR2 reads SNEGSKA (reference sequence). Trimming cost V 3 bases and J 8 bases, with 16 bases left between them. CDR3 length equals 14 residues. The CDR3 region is CSARWDRENEKLFF. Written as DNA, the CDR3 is TGCAGTGCTAGGTGGGACCGGGAGAACGAAAAACTGTTTTTT.

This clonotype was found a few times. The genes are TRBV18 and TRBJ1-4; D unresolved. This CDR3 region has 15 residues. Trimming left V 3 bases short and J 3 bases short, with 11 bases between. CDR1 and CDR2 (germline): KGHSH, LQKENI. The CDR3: CASSPVVAANEKLFF. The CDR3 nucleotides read TGTGCCAGCTCACCCGTAGTTGCGGCTAATGAAAAACTGTTTTTT. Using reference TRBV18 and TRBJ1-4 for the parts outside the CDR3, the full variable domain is NAGVMQNPRHLVRRRGQEARLRCSPMKGHSHVYWYRQLPEEGLKFMVYLQKENIIDESGMPKERFSAEFPKEGPSILRIQQVVRGDSAAYFCASSPVVAANEKLFFGSGTQLSVL.

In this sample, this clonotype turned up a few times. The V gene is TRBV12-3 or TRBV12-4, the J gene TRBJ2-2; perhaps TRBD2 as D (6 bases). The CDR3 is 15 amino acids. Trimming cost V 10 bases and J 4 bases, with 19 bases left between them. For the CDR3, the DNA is TGTGCCACGACCTTAACTGGGGGAGGCACCGGGGAGCTGTTTTTT. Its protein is CATTLTGGGTGELFF.

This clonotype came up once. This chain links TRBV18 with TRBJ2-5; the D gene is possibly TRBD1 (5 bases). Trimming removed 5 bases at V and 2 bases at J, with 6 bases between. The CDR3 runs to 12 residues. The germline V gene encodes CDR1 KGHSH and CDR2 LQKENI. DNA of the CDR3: TGTGCCAGCTCAGGACAACAAGAGACCCAGTACTTC. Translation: CASSGQQETQYF. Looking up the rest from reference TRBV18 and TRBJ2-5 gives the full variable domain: NAGVMQNPRHLVRRRGQEARLRCSPMKGHSHVYWYRQLPEEGLKFMVYLQKENIIDESGMPKERFSAEFPKEGPSILRIQQVVRGDSAAYFCASSGQQETQYFGPGTRLLVL.

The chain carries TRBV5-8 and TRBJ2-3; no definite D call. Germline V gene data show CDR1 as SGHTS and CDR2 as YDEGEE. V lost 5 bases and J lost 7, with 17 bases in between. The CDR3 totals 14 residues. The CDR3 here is CASRPPRFSNTQYF. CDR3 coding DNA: TGTGCCAGCAGACCGCCTAGGTTTTCTAATACGCAGTATTTT.

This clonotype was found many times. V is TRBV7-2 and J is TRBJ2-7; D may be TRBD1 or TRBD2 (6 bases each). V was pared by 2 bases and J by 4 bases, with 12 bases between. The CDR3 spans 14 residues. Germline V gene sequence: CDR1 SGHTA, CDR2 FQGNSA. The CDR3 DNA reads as TGTGCCAGCAGCTTAACCGGGGGCAGGTACGAGCAGTACTTC. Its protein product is CASSLTGGRYEQYF.